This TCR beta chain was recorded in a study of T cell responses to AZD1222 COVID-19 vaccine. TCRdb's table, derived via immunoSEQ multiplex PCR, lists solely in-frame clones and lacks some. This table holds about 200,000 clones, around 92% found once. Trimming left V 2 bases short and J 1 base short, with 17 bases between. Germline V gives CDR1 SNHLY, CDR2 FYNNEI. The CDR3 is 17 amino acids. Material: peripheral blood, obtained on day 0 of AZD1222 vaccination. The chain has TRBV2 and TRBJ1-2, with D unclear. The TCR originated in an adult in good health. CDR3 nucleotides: TGTGCCAGCAGTGAAATGCTTCCGGACCGAGATAACTATGGCTACACCTTC. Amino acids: CASSEMLPDRDNYGYTF.